The next 20 T cell receptor beta chains were all read from a single sample in a study of T cell responses to AZD1222 COVID-19 vaccine. Clones were sequenced by immunoSEQ multiplex PCR, and TCRdb holds only the in-frame ones, with some missing. The repertoire has roughly 100,000 clones, 91% of them found once; the top ten carry about 9%. This specimen consisted of peripheral blood, obtained 28 days after the second AZD1222 dose. These receptors were taken from an adult who received the AZD1222 COVID-19 vaccine.

The chain links TRBV20-1 to TRBJ2-7; TRBD1 agrees at 7 bases. CDR3 length: 11 residues. The germline V gene encodes CDR1 DFQATT and CDR2 SNEGSKA (reference sequence). V lost 5 bases, J lost 6 bases, and 4 bases stayed unmatched. CDR3 nucleotide sequence: TGCAGTGCTGGACAGGCTTTCGAGCAGTACTTC. This gives the protein CSAGQAFEQYF.

This chain connects TRBV19 to TRBJ2-1; unclear D gene. The CDR3 contains 11 residues. Looked up from germline, CDR1 is LNHDA and CDR2 is SQIVND (reference sequence). Trimming stripped 5 bases from V and 7 bases from J, with 6 bases between. CDR3 residues: CASSERNEQFF. CDR3 DNA: TGTGCCAGTAGTGAGAGGAATGAGCAGTTCTTC.

The CDR3: CASSMRSAETNYGYTF. The CDR3 DNA reads TGCGCCAGCAGTATGCGGAGCGCAGAGACTAACTATGGCTACACCTTC. The chain joins TRBV5-1 to TRBJ1-2; D gene unclear. The CDR3 has 16 amino acids. The ends were cut back, 5 bases at V and 0 bases at J, with 17 bases in the middle. In germline, CDR1 is SGHRS, CDR2 YFSETQ.

The chain uses TRBV6-5 and TRBJ2-2, with 7 nucleotides matching TRBD1. Germline values: CDR1 MNHEY, CDR2 SVGAGI. The V gene end was trimmed by 0 bases and the J gene end by 5 bases; junction bases not matched to a gene: 6. The CDR3 totals 16 residues. CDR3 loop: CASSYSAAGGTGELFF. Written as DNA, the CDR3 is TGTGCCAGCAGTTACTCCGCGGCAGGGGGAACCGGGGAGCTGTTTTTT.

This chain joins TRBV2 and TRBJ2-3; the match to TRBD2 covers 12 bases. The CDR3 is 16 residues long. V gave up 2 bases and J gave up 0 bases; unmatched junction bases: 0. Germline lookup yields CDR1 SNHLY and CDR2 FYNNEI. In DNA form, the CDR3 reads TGTGCCAGCAGTGAACTAGCGGGAGGGAGCACAGATACGCAGTATTTT. This translates into CASSELAGGSTDTQYF.

J is TRBJ1-1 and V is TRBV30; D gene uncertain. Trimming pared 3 bases from V and 1 base from J, leaving 9 bases between. Looked up from germline, CDR1 is GTSNPN and CDR2 is SVGIG (reference sequence). The CDR3 is 13 amino acids. CDR3: CAWRDRPNTEAFF. For the CDR3, the DNA is TGTGCCTGGAGGGATAGGCCGAACACTGAAGCTTTCTTT.

DNA for the CDR3: TGTGCCAGCGCGGGGGGGCTCGAGCAGTACTTC. Protein sequence: CASAGGLEQYF. The chain uses TRBV11-2 and TRBJ2-7; TRBD2 agrees at 9 bases. CDR3 size: 11 residues. Germline-derived CDR1 and CDR2 are SGHAT and FQNNGV. The V and J ends lost 8 bases and 6 bases, in that order; junction bases with no gene match: 2.

The chain has TRBV6-2 or TRBV6-3 and TRBJ2-5; 9 bases are a match to TRBD2. Germline loops: CDR1 MNHEY, CDR2 SVGEGT. V shed 2 bases and J 4 bases; nucleotides not matched to a gene: 8. The CDR3 spans 16 residues. The DNA of the CDR3 is TGTGCCAGCAGTTACGGTCGAGCGGGAGGTTTAGAGACCCAGTACTTC. Its protein product is CASSYGRAGGLETQYF.

V usage is TRBV11-3 and J usage is TRBJ2-1, with D possibly being TRBD1 or TRBD2 (6 bases each). Trimming cost V 5 bases and J 1 base, with 12 bases left between them. This CDR3 has 15 residues. Germline assignment: CDR1 SGHNT and CDR2 YENEEA. Here the CDR3 DNA reads TGTGCCAGCAGCAGGGGGGTAAATTCCTACAATGAGCAGTTCTTC. Residues: CASSRGVNSYNEQFF.

This chain connects TRBV5-4 to TRBJ1-1; D remains unclear. V lost 4 bases and J 1 base, leaving 5 bases between the germline ends. The CDR3 has 12 amino acids. Germline lookup yields CDR1 SGHNT and CDR2 YYREEE (reference sequence). CDR3 loop: CASSARNTEAFF. DNA of the CDR3: TGTGCCAGCAGCGCACGGAACACTGAAGCTTTCTTT.

The chain's CDR3 is CASSKGSSGANVLTF. CDR3 coding DNA: TGTGCCAGCAGCAAAGGAAGCTCTGGGGCCAACGTCCTGACTTTC. The rearrangement joins TRBV21-1 to TRBJ2-6. TRBV21-1 is a known pseudogene. The CDR3 contains 15 residues.

This rearrangement joins TRBV12-3 or TRBV12-4 to TRBJ1-5; D is unresolved. There are 13 residues in the CDR3. Trimming pared 6 bases from V and 3 bases from J, leaving 9 bases between. DNA of the CDR3: TGTGCCAGCAGCTCAGCTGCCAATCAGCCCCAGCATTTT. Translated: CASSSAANQPQHF.

V and J are TRBV19 and TRBJ2-2; TRBD1 matches at 8 bases. The CDR3 contains 16 residues. V lost 5 bases to trimming and J lost 4 bases; unmatched junction nucleotides: 9. Germline V gene data show CDR1 as LNHDA and CDR2 as SQIVND (reference sequence). The CDR3 loop reads CASSLPTGVPTGELFF. CDR3 coding DNA: TGTGCCAGTAGTTTACCGACAGGGGTTCCCACCGGGGAGCTGTTTTTT.

This clone was counted between two and nine times. The chain couples TRBV28 to TRBJ1-5; TRBD1 might be the D (6 bases). Trimming removed 3 bases at V and 6 bases at J, with 15 bases between. The CDR3 is made up of 15 amino acids. Germline values: CDR1 MDHEN, CDR2 SYDVKM. CDR3 coding DNA: TGTGCCAGCAGTTTGCTTCCTTCAGGGGTTCAGCCCCAGCATTTT. Its translation: CASSLLPSGVQPQHF.

This rearrangement joins TRBV18 to TRBJ1-1; D remains ambiguous. V was pared by 3 bases and J by 1 base, with 12 bases between. The CDR3 loop spans 15 amino acids. Germline CDR1 reads KGHSH; CDR2 reads LQKENI. DNA of the CDR3: TGTGCCAGCTCACCGGGAGACCCGCCGAACACTGAAGCTTTCTTT. The encoded protein is CASSPGDPPNTEAFF.

J is TRBJ1-1 and V is TRBV18; 9 bases line up with TRBD1. V lost 3 bases, J lost 5 bases, and 13 bases stayed unmatched. The CDR3 contains 17 residues. Germline CDR1 reads KGHSH; CDR2 reads LQKENI. CDR3 nucleotide sequence: TGTGCCAGCTCACCCTTCGTACAGGGACAGGGAAGAACTGAAGCTTTCTTT. Its protein is CASSPFVQGQGRTEAFF.

The V and J genes are TRBV3-1 (or the pseudogene TRBV3-2) and TRBJ1-3, with 8 bases lining up with TRBD1. This CDR3 is built from 16 residues. Germline trimming cut 1 base from V and 2 bases from J; bases unmatched to any gene: 4. CDR1 and CDR2 (germline): LGHDT, YNNKEL (reference sequence). The DNA for the CDR3 is TGTGCCAGCAGCCAAGTTCCAGGGGGCCCTGGAAACACCATATATTTT. Translated, it gives CASSQVPGGPGNTIYF.

This clone showed up just once. This sequence joins TRBV7-6 and TRBJ2-3; 9 bases align to TRBD2. The CDR3 sequence is 14 residues long. The V segment lost 3 bases and the J segment 6 bases; nucleotides outside the gene matches: 4. Germline V CDR1 and CDR2: SGHVS, FNYEAQ. The CDR3 sequence: CASSLGTSRDTQYF. CDR3 nucleotide sequence: TGTGCCAGCAGCTTGGGGACTAGCAGGGATACGCAGTATTTT. Full variable domain (rest looked up from reference TRBV7-6 and TRBJ2-3): GAGVSQSPRYKVTKRGQDVALRCDPISGHVSLYWYRQALGQGPEFLTYFNYEAQQDKSGLPNDRFSAERPEGSISTLTIQRTEQRDSAMYRCASSLGTSRDTQYFGPGTRLTVL.

The V and J genes are TRBV29-1 and TRBJ2-1; 11 bases match TRBD2. CDR1 is SQVTM and CDR2 is ANQGSEA in the germline V gene. The CDR3 runs to 17 residues. V shed 5 bases, J shed 0 bases, and the junction held 9 bases outside the gene matches. The DNA for the CDR3 is TGCAGCGTTCTAGGGACTAGCGGAAGGAGCTCCTACAATGAGCAGTTCTTC. Translating gives CSVLGTSGRSSYNEQFF.

This chain uses TRBV15 with TRBJ1-3, with D perhaps matching TRBD1 (6 bases). Trimming shortened V by 1 base and J by 3 bases, and 10 bases separated the two germline ends. The length of the CDR3 is 15 residues. The germline gives CDR1 LNHNV, CDR2 YYDKDF (reference sequence). CDR3 bases: TGTGCCACCAGCAGAGTCAGGGGCAGTGGAAACACCATATATTTT. Its translation is CATSRVRGSGNTIYF.